The clone carrying this T cell receptor (beta chain) was seen only a few times. This record comes from a study of early T cells in non-severe SARS-CoV-2 infection. Background on the study: The study sequenced bulk RNA from unsorted whole blood, with chains unpaired.

Molecules of cDNA were individually given unique molecular identifiers that were attached to them. TCRdb itself ran the 5' RACE reads through MiXCR, one entry per CDR3 protein. The table records about 110,000 distinct CDR3 sequences, over 10% of them present only once. Sequencing was carried out using whole blood. This TCR was recovered from an adult who was a healthcare worker with PCR-confirmed SARS-CoV-2 infection or an uninfected control (not recorded which).

The CDR3 DNA reads TGCGCCAGCAGTCCGACAGTCAATGAGCAGTTCTTC. It yields the protein CASSPTVNEQFF. The chain employs TRBV5-1 and TRBJ2-1, with a tentative D call TRBD1 (5 bases). Germline V lookup: CDR1 SGHRS, CDR2 YFSETQ. The V end lost 5 bases, the J end lost 6 bases, and 9 bases lay between the germline ends. This CDR3 has 12 amino acids.